This TCR beta chain stems from a study of beta chain features in type 1 diabetes. Study-wide results and limits: VDJ junctions from type 1 diabetes patients carried fewer insertions and larger deletions. A closer apparent resemblance between naive, central memory and Treg TCRB repertoires was seen in patients than in healthy donors. Within each of all four CD4+ subsets, Type 1 diabetes patients had TCRB CDR3s that were moderately but significantly shorter.

Expressed TCRB transcripts were sequenced after all isolated RNA was converted to cDNA. Sequencing was performed with immunoSEQ multiplex PCR; in TCRdb, only in-frame clones are kept and a portion is missing. Among over 700,000 clones listed, 15% to 20% were seen once. The CDR3 is 14 amino acids. Germline loops: CDR1 LGHNA, CDR2 YNFKEQ. The ends were cut back, 0 bases at V and 3 bases at J, with 3 bases in the middle. This clone has only a few counts. What it binds is unknown. V gene TRBV4-2 combines with J gene TRBJ2-6; D remains ambiguous. Sequenced sample: naive CD4+ T cells from blood. This clonotype originated in a woman under 30 in good health. CDR3 sequence reads: CASSQDNGANVLTF. The CDR3 DNA is TGTGCCAGCAGCCAAGACAATGGGGCCAACGTCCTGACTTTC.